This record concerns one T cell receptor (beta chain) sequence. Per the study methods: Nucleated cell number was recorded as an estimate derived from reference gene primer amplification. TCRdb's copy holds only in-frame clones and misses some; the assay was immunoSEQ multiplex PCR. The V and J calls and clone size come from that table; D and trimming were worked out from the DNA. This table has 100,000 to 150,000 clones, roughly three quarters appearing once. The V end was cut by 3 bases, the J end by 8 bases, with 15 bases between. This CDR3 comprises 14 residues. The germline V gene has CDR1 KGHDR and CDR2 SFDVKD. The data originate from a study of blood T cell repertoires in COVID-19. Study as a whole: In each case, the material was cDNA or gDNA derived from T cells, B-cell-depleted T cells, or PBMCs.

Sequencing was done on a sample of peripheral blood. The genes are TRBV24-1 and TRBJ1-2, with D unclear. The clonotype comes from a man aged 35 to 55 with active or convalescent COVID-19. As DNA, the CDR3 is TGTGCCACCAGTGATCCTGGAGGGTTGCAGGGCTACACCTTC. As protein: CATSDPGGLQGYTF.